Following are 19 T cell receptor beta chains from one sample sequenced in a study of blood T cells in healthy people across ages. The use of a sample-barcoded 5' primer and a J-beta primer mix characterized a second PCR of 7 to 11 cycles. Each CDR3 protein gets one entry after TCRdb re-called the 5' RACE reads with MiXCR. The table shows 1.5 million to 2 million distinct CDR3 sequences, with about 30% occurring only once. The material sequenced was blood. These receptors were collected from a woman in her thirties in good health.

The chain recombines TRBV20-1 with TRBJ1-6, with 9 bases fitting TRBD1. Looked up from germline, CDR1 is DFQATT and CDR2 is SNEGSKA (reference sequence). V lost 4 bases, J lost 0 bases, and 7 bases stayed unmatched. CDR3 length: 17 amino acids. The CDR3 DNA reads TGCAGTGCTACGGGGACAGGGAGACGCTCCTATAATTCACCCCTCCACTTT. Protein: CSATGTGRRSYNSPLHF.

The CDR3 spells CASSLGGAGVRNEQFF. CDR3 bases: TGTGCCAGCAGCTTAGGCGGAGCGGGAGTCAGGAATGAGCAGTTCTTC. The chain uses TRBV7-2 and TRBJ2-1, with 8 bases lining up with TRBD2. This CDR3 has 16 residues. The germline V gene has CDR1 SGHTA and CDR2 FQGNSA. Germline trimming cut 1 base from V and 7 bases from J; bases unmatched to any gene: 9.

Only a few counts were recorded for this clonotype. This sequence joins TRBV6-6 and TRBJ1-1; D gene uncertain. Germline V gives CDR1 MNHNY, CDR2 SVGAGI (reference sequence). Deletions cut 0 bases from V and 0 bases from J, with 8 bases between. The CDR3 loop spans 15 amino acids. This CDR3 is CASSYSRRLNTEAFF. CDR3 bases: TGTGCCAGCAGTTACTCGAGACGGTTGAACACTGAAGCTTTCTTT.

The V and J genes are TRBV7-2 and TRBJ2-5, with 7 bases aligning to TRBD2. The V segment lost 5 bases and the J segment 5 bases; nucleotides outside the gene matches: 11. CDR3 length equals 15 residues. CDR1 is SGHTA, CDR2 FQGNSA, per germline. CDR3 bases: TGTGCCAGCAGCACGCTAGCGGCTGTAGGTGAGACCCAGTACTTC. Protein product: CASSTLAAVGETQYF.

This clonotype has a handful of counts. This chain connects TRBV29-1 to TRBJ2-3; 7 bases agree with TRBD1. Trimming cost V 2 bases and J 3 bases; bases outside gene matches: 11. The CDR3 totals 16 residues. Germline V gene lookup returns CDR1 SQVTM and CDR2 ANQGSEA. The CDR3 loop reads CSVERSRDSNTDTQYF. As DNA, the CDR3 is TGCAGCGTTGAACGGTCCCGGGACAGCAATACAGATACGCAGTATTTT.

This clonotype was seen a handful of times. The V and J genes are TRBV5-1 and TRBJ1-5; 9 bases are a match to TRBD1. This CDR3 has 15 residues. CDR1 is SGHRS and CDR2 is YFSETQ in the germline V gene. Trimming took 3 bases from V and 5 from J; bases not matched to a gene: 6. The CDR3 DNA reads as TGCGCCAGCAGCTGGGGGACAGGGAGGGATCAGCCCCAGCATTTT. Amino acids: CASSWGTGRDQPQHF.

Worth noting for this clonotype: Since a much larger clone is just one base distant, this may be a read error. The CDR3 spells CASSSGLAENEQFF. The DNA for the CDR3 is TGTGCCAGCAGCTCGGGACTAGCGGAGAATGAGCAGTTCTTC. This rearrangement joins TRBV7-9 to TRBJ2-1; TRBD2 matches at 11 bases. V lost 4 bases, J lost 7 bases, and 3 bases stayed unmatched. This CDR3 is built from 14 residues. CDR1 is SEHNR and CDR2 is FQNEAQ in the germline V gene (reference sequence).

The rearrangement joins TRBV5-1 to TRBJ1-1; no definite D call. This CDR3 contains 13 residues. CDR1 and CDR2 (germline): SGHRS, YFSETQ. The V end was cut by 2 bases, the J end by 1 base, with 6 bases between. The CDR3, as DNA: TGCGCCAGCAGCTTCGGGAAGAACACTGAAGCTTTCTTT. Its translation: CASSFGKNTEAFF.

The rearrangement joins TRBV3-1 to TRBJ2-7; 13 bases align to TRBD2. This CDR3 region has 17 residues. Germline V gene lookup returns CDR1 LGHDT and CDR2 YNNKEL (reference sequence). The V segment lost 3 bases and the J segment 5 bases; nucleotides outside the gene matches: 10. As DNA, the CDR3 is TGTGCCAGCAGCCATCCCGGGACTAGCGGGGTAGAGGACGAGCAGTACTTC. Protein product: CASSHPGTSGVEDEQYF.

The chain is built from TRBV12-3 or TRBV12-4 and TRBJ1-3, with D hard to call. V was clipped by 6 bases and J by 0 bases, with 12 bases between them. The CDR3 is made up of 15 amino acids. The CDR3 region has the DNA TGTGCCAGCAGAACACCTATAAGCTCTGGAAACACCATATATTTT. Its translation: CASRTPISSGNTIYF.

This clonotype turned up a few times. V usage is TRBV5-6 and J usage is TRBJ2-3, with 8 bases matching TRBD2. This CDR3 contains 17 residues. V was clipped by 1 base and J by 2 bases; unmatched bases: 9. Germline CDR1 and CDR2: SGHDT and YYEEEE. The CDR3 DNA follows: TGTGCCAGCAGCTTGAGAAAGACTAGCGACTACACAGATACGCAGTATTTT. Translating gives CASSLRKTSDYTDTQYF.

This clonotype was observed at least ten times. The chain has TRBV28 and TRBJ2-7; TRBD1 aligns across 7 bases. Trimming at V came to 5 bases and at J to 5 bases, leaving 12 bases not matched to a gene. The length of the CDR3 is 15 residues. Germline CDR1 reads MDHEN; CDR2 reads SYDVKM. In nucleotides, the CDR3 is TGTGCCAGCAGTGGTTCGATACAGGGGTACCACGAGCAGTACTTC. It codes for CASSGSIQGYHEQYF.

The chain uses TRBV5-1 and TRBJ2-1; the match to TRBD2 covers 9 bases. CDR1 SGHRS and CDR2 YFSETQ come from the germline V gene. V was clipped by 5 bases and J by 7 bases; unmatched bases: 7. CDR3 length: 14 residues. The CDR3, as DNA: TGCGCCAGCAGTAGTGGCGGGGGGGCGAATGAGCAGTTCTTC. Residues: CASSSGGGANEQFF.

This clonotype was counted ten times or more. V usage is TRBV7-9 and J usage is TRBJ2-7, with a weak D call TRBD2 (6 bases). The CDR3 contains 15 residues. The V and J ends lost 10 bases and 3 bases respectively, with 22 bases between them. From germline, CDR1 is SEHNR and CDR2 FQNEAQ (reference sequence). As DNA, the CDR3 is TGTGCCACTTCACGTAGCGGAGACAAAAGCTACGAGCAGTACTTC. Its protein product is CATSRSGDKSYEQYF.

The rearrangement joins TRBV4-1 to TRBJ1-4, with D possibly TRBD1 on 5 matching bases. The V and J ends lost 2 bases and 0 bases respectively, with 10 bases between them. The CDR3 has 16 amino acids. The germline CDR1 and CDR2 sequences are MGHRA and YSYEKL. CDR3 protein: CASSQTGIATNEKLFF. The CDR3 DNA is TGCGCCAGCAGCCAAACAGGAATTGCAACTAATGAAAAACTGTTTTTT.

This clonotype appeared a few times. CDR3 sequence reads: CASSPPDRGRAGLTYNEQFF. DNA for the CDR3: TGTGCCAGCAGCCCCCCGGACAGGGGTCGAGCGGGGTTAACCTACAATGAGCAGTTCTTC. V and J are TRBV27 and TRBJ2-1; 9 nucleotides align to TRBD1. Looked up from germline, CDR1 is MNHEY and CDR2 is SMNVEV (reference sequence). The length of the CDR3 is 20 residues. Trimming removed 6 bases from V and 2 bases from J; junction bases left unmatched: 20.

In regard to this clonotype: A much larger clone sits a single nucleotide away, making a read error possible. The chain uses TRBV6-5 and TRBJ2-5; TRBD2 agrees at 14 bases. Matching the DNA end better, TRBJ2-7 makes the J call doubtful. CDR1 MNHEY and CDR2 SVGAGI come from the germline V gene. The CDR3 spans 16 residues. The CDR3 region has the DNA TGTGCCAGCAGTACCACGACTAGCGGGGGGGCAGGCGAGCAGTACTTC. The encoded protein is CASSTTTSGGAGEQYF.

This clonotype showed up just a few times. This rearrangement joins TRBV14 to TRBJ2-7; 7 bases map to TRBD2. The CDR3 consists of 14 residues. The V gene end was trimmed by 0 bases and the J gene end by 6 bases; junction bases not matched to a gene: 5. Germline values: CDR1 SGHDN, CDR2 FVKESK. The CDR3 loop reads CASSQEWTSREQYF. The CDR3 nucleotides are TGTGCCAGCAGCCAAGAGTGGACTAGTCGCGAGCAGTACTTC.

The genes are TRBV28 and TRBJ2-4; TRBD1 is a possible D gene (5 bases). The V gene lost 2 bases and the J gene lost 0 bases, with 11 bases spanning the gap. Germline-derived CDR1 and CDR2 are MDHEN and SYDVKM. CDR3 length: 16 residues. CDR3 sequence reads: CASSLGALLAKNIQYF. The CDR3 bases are TGTGCCAGCAGTTTAGGGGCTCTACTAGCCAAAAACATTCAGTACTTC.